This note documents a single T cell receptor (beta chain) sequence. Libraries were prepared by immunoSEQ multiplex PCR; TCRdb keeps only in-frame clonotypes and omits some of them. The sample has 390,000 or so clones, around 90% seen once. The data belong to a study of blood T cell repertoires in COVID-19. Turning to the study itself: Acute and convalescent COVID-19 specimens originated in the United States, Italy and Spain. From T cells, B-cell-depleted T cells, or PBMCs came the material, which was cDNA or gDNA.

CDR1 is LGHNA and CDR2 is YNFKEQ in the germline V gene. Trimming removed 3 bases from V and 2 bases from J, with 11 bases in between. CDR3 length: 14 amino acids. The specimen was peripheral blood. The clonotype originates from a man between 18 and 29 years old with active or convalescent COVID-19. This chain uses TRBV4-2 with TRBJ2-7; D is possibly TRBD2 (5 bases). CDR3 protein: CASSQNRDTYEQYF. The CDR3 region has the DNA TGTGCCAGCAGCCAGAACCGGGATACCTACGAGCAGTACTTC.